This is a list of T cell receptor beta chains from one sample in a study of Graves' ophthalmopathy and Graves' hyperthyroidism. From the multiplex PCR reads, TCRdb called clonotypes with MiXCR, one entry per CDR3 protein. The repertoire has some 1.1 million distinct CDR3 sequences, about 40% of them found once; the top ten carry 8.5% to 14%. What was sequenced was peripheral blood or thyroid tissue (not recorded which). These TCRs come from an adult man with Graves' hyperthyroidism. Each CDR3 is given with its conserved first and last residue. D genes are given only for firm matches. Clone sizes are given selectively: once, few, many, or a class where the clone is expanded.

abundance	j_gene	v_gene	d_gene	CDR3aa	CDR3nt
few	TRBJ1-2	TRBV4-1	NA	CASSQEADNYGYTF	TGCGCCAGCAGCCAAGAGGCTGATAACTATGGCTACACCTTC
NA	TRBJ1-1	TRBV20-1	NA	CSASRGGDTEAFF	TGCAGTGCTAGTCGCGGGGGGGACACTGAAGCTTTCTTT
many	TRBJ1-1	TRBV19	NA	CAISRTANTEAFF	TGTGCCATCTCAAGGACAGCGAACACTGAAGCTTTCTTT
NA	TRBJ1-6	TRBV15	NA	CATSRPWSDSPLHF	TGTGCCACCAGCAGACCTTGGTCGGATTCACCCCTCCACTTT
many	TRBJ1-1	TRBV7-8	NA	CASSLEEVTEAFF	TGTGCCAGCAGTTTAGAGGAGGTTACTGAAGCTTTCTTT
few	TRBJ2-7	TRBV13	TRBD1	CASSLVGQGSNEQYF	TGTGCCAGCAGCTTAGTAGGACAGGGGAGCAACGAGCAGTACTTC
many	TRBJ2-2	TRBV7-8	NA	CASSLTPLGTGELFF	TGTGCCAGCAGCCTGACACCCCTGGGTACCGGGGAGCTGTTTTTT
many	TRBJ2-7	TRBV7-2	TRBD2	CASSRSGRADEQYF	TGTGCCAGCAGCCGTAGCGGGAGGGCCGACGAGCAGTACTTC
NA	TRBJ1-6	TRBV7-4	TRBD1	CASSATGQGTPLHF	TGTGCCAGCAGCGCTACCGGACAGGGGACACCCCTCCACTTT
many	TRBJ2-5	TRBV29-1	NA	CSVVSPNSGLGETQYF	TGCAGCGTCGTTTCCCCCAACAGCGGGTTGGGGGAGACCCAGTACTTC
NA	TRBJ2-7	TRBV15	TRBD1	CATSSLEGQRYEQYF	TGTGCCACCAGCAGCTTAGAGGGACAGCGCTACGAGCAGTACTTC
NA	TRBJ2-5	TRBV7-2	TRBD2	CASSQGTSGGREAQYF	TGTGCCAGCAGCCAAGGGACTAGCGGAGGCCGGGAGGCCCAGTACTTC
once	TRBJ2-5	TRBV20-1	NA	CSARAQGTVQETQYF	TGCAGTGCTAGGGCGCAGGGGACGGTACAAGAGACCCAGTACTTC
NA	TRBJ1-2	TRBV2	NA	CASSDGGLSYGYTF	TGTGCCAGCAGTGACGGCGGCCTCTCCTATGGCTACACCTTC
many	TRBJ2-7	TRBV11-2	NA	CASSRGETTTYEQYF	TGTGCCAGCAGCCGCGGAGAGACGACAACCTACGAGCAGTACTTC